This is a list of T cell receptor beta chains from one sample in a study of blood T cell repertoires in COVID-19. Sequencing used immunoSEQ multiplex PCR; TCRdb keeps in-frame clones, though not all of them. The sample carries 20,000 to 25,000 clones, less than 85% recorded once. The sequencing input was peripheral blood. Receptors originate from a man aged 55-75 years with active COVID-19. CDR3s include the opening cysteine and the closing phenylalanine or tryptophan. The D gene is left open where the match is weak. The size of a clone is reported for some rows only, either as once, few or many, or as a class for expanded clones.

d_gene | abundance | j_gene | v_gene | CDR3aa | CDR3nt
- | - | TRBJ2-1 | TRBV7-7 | CASSLAGAGADEQFF | TGTGCTAGCAGCTTAGCCGGCGCAGGGGCAGATGAGCAGTTCTTC
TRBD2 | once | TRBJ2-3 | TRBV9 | CASSAHSGRREDTQYF | TGTGCCAGCAGCGCTCATAGCGGGAGAAGAGAAGATACGCAGTATTTT
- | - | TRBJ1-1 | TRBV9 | CASSVVATGEAFF | TGTGCCAGCAGCGTAGTGGCAACAGGTGAAGCTTTCTTT
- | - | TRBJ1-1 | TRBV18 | CASSLTDGGTEAFF | TGTGCCAGCTCCCTTACCGACGGGGGCACTGAAGCTTTCTTT
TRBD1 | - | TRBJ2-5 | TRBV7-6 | CASSLGTGGQETQYF | TGTGCCAGCAGCTTGGGAACAGGGGGCCAAGAGACCCAGTACTTC
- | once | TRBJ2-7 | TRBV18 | CASSPLAPAYEQYF | TGTGCCAGCTCACCCCTGGCACCCGCCTACGAGCAGTACTTC
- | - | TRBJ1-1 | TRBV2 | CASKGLNTEAFF | TGTGCCAGCAAGGGGCTGAACACTGAAGCTTTCTTT
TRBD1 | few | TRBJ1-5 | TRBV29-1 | CSVEVGTGGNQPQHF | TGCAGCGTTGAAGTAGGGACAGGGGGAAATCAGCCCCAGCATTTT
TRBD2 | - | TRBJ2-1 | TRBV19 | CASSWASGPPHNEQFF | TGTGCCAGTAGTTGGGCTAGCGGGCCGCCTCACAATGAGCAGTTCTTC
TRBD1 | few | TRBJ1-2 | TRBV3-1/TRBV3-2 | CASSHSTGGANYGYTF | TGTGCCAGCAGCCATTCTACAGGGGGCGCGAACTATGGCTACACCTTC
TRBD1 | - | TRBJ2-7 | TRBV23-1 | CASSQAKNAGTGAYEQYF | TGCGCCAGCAGTCAAGCAAAAAACGCCGGGACAGGGGCCTACGAGCAGTACTTC
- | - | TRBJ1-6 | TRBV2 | CASSLDNRMNNSPLHF | TGTGCCAGCAGTTTGGACAACCGGATGAATAATTCACCCCTCCACTTT
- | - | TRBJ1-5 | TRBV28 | CASSLQGKGNQPQHF | TGTGCCAGCAGTCTACAGGGAAAGGGCAATCAGCCCCAGCATTTT
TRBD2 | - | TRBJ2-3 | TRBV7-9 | CASSFGLAGGEGDTQYF | TGTGCCAGCAGCTTCGGACTAGCGGGAGGTGAAGGGGATACGCAGTATTTT
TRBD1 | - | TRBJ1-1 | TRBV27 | CASSSPTGDDTEAFF | TGTGCCAGCAGTTCTCCTACAGGGGATGACACTGAAGCTTTCTTT
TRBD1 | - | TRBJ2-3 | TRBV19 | CATEGASTDTQYF | TGTGCCACCGAGGGGGCCTCGACAGATACGCAGTATTTT
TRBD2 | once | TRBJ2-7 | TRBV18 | CASSPRTSGSWGIYEQYF | TGTGCCAGCTCACCTCGGACTAGCGGGAGCTGGGGAATCTACGAGCAGTACTTC
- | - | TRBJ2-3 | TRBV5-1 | CASSEGRPSTDTQYF | TGCGCCAGCAGCGAGGGCAGACCTAGCACAGATACGCAGTATTTT
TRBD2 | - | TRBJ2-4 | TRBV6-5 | CASSWSGRGQNIQYF | TGTGCCAGCAGTTGGAGCGGGAGGGGGCAAAACATTCAGTACTTC
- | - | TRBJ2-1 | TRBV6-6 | CASVQREFPNEQFF | TGTGCCAGCGTTCAGAGGGAGTTCCCTAATGAGCAGTTCTTC
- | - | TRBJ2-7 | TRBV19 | CASSINRAAYEQYF | TGTGCCAGTAGTATAAACAGGGCGGCCTACGAGCAGTACTTC
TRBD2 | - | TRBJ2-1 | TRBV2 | CASSPPGLAVEQFF | TGTGCCAGCAGTCCCCCGGGACTAGCTGTAGAGCAGTTCTTC
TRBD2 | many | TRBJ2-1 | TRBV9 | CASSREGHNEQFF | TGTGCCAGCTCTCGGGAGGGCCATAATGAGCAGTTCTTC
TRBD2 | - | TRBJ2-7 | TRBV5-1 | CASSLGTSGIYEQYF | TGCGCCAGCAGCTTGGGGACTAGCGGGATCTACGAGCAGTACTTC
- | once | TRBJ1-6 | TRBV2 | CASSEVGSSYNSPLHF | TGTGCCAGCAGTGAGGTAGGGAGCTCCTATAATTCACCCCTCCACTTT
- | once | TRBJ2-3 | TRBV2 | CASIESASSTDTQYF | TGTGCCAGCATTGAGTCAGCGAGTAGCACAGATACGCAGTATTTT
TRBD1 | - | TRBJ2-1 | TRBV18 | CASSPPGQGARGEQFF | TGTGCCAGCTCACCACCGGGACAGGGGGCTAGGGGTGAGCAGTTCTTC
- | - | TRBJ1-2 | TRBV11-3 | CASSLAKNRVRNSYTF | TGTGCCAGCAGCTTAGCTAAGAACAGGGTGAGGAATAGCTACACCTTC
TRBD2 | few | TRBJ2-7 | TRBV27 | CASSPGLAQVYEQYF | TGTGCCAGCAGCCCAGGACTAGCGCAAGTCTACGAGCAGTACTTC
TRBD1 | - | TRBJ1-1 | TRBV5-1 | CASSSVPGQGWGTEAFF | TGCGCCAGCAGCAGCGTCCCGGGACAGGGCTGGGGCACTGAAGCTTTCTTT
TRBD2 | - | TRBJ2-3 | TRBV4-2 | CASSPVLAGSTDTQYF | TGTGCCAGCAGCCCCGTACTAGCGGGAAGCACAGATACGCAGTATTTT
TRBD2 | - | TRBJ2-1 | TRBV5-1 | CASSSLAGGYNEQFF | TGCGCCAGCAGCTCCTTAGCGGGAGGGTACAATGAGCAGTTCTTC
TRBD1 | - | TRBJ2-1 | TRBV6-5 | CASSRRQGVDEQFF | TGTGCCAGCAGTAGGAGACAGGGGGTCGATGAGCAGTTCTTC
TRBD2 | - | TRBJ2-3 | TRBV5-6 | CASSLGLAPTDTQYF | TGTGCCAGCAGCTTGGGACTAGCCCCCACAGATACGCAGTATTTT
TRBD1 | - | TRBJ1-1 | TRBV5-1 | CASSLEGQDRNTEAFF | TGCGCCAGCAGCTTGGAAGGACAGGATCGGAACACTGAAGCTTTCTTT
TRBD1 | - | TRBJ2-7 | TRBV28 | CASSLDRDYEQYF | TGTGCCAGCAGTTTGGACAGGGACTACGAGCAGTACTTC
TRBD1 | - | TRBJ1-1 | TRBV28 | CASSQGARTEAFF | TGTGCCAGCAGCCAGGGGGCGAGGACTGAAGCTTTCTTT
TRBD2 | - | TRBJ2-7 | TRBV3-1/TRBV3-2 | CASSQDGTSGGEQYF | TGTGCCAGCAGCCAAGATGGGACTAGCGGAGGGGAGCAGTACTTC
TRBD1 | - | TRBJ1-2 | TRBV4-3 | CASSQAGGTGDYGYTF | TGCGCCAGCAGCCAAGCCGGGGGGACAGGGGACTATGGCTACACCTTC
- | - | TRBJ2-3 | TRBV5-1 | CASSSGTSSYTDTQYF | TGCGCCAGCAGCTCCGGGACTTCTTCGTACACAGATACGCAGTATTTT
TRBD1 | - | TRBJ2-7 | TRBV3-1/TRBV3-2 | CASSQGTGRTYEQYF | TGTGCCAGCAGCCAAGGGACAGGGCGAACTTACGAGCAGTACTTC
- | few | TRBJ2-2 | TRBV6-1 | CASSDPLNTGELFF | TGTGCCAGCAGTGATCCCTTGAACACCGGGGAGCTGTTTTTT
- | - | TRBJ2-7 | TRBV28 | CASSLVGSTYEQYF | TGTGCCAGCAGTTTGGTCGGGAGCACCTACGAGCAGTACTTC
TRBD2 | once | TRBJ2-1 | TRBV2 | CASSEARLAGYNEQFF | TGTGCCAGCAGTGAAGCAAGACTAGCGGGCTACAATGAGCAGTTCTTC
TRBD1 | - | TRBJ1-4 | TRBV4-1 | CASSQETGQGNEKLFF | TGCGCCAGCAGCCAAGAAACCGGACAGGGGAATGAAAAACTGTTTTTT
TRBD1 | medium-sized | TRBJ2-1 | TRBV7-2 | CASSRDRVYNEQFF | TGTGCCAGCAGCCGGGACAGGGTATACAATGAGCAGTTCTTC
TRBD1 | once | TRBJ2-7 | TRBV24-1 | CATSDGDRGHEQYF | TGTGCCACCAGTGATGGGGACAGGGGTCACGAGCAGTACTTC
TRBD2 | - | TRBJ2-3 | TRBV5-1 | CASSLGSGSTDTQYF | TGCGCCAGCAGCTTAGGTAGCGGGAGCACAGATACGCAGTATTTT
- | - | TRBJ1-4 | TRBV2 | CASSDGGRAGEKLFF | TGTGCCAGCAGTGACGGCGGGCGAGCGGGTGAAAAACTGTTTTTT
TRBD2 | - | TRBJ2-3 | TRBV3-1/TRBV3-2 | CASSPIGGRAPTDTQYF | TGTGCCAGCAGCCCCATTGGTGGGAGGGCCCCCACAGATACGCAGTATTTT